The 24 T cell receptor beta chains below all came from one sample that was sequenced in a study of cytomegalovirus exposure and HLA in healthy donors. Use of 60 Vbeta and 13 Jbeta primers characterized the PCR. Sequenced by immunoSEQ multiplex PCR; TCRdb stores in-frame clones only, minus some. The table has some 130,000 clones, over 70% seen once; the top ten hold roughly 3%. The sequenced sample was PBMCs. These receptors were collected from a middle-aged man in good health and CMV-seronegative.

The CDR3 protein is CASSNTGGLGGTQYF. The CDR3, as DNA: TGCGCCAGCAGCAACACAGGGGGCCTAGGAGGGACCCAGTACTTC. This chain joins TRBV5-1 and TRBJ2-5, with 9 nucleotides matching TRBD1. Looked up from germline, CDR1 is SGHRS and CDR2 is YFSETQ. V lost 4 bases and J lost 7; bases outside the gene matches: 11. The CDR3 consists of 15 residues.

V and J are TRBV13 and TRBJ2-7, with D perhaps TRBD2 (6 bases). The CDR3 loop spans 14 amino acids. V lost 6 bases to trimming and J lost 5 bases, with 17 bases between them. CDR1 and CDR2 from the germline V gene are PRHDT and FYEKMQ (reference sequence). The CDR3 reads CASSYRGGNDEQYF. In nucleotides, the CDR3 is TGTGCCAGCAGTTACCGAGGAGGGAACGACGAGCAGTACTTC.

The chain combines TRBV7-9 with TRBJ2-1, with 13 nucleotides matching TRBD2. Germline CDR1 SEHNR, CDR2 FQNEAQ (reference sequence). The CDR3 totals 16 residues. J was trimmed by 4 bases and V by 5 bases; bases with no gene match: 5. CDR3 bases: TGTGCCAGCAGCCCTTGGACTAGCGGGGGTTACAATGAGCAGTTCTTC. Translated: CASSPWTSGGYNEQFF.

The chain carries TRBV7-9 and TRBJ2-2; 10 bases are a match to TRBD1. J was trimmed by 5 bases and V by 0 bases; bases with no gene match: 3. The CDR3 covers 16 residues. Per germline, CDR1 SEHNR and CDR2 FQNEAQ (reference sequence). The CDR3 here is CASSLATGGQTGELFF. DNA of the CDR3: TGTGCCAGCAGCTTAGCGACAGGGGGCCAAACCGGGGAGCTGTTTTTT.

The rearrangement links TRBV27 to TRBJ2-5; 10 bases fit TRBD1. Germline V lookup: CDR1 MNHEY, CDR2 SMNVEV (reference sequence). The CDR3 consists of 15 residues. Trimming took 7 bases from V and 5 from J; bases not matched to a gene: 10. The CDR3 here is CASKPVTGGGETQYF. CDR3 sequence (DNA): TGTGCCAGCAAGCCGGTGACAGGGGGCGGTGAGACCCAGTACTTC.

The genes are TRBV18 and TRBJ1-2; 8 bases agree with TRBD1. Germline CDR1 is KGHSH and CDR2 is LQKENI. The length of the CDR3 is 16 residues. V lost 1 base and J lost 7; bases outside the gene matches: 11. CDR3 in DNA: TGTGCCAGCTCACCACTTTCCCGGACAGGGTCCCTTGGCTACACCTTC. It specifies CASSPLSRTGSLGYTF.

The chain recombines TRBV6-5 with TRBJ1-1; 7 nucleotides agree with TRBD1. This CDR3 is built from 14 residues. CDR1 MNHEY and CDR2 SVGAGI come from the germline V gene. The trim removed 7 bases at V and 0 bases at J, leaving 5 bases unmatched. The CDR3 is CASNPGQLNTEAFF. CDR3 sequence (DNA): TGTGCCAGCAACCCGGGACAGCTGAACACTGAAGCTTTCTTT.

The CDR3 region has the DNA TGTGCCAGCAGCCCCGGGGGAACAGTCGATGGCTACACCTTC. Amino acids: CASSPGGTVDGYTF. J is TRBJ1-2 and V is TRBV7-3; the D gene is possibly TRBD1 (5 bases). The length of the CDR3 is 14 residues. Per the germline V gene, CDR1 is SGHTA and CDR2 is FQGTGA. The V end lost 5 bases, the J end lost 6 bases, and 16 bases lay between the germline ends. The full variable domain, rest sourced from reference TRBV7-3 and TRBJ1-2, is GAGVSQTPSNKVTEKGKYVELRCDPISGHTALYWYRQSLGQGPEFLIYFQGTGAADDSGLPNDRFFAVRPEGSVSTLKIQRTERGDSAVYLCASSPGGTVDGYTFGSGTRLTVV.

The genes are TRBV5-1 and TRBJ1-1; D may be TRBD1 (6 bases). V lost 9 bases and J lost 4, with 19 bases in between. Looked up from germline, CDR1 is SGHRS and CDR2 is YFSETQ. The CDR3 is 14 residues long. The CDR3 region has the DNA TGCGCCACCTCAACCCGGGGAGGGGGCACTGAAGCTTTCTTT. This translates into CATSTRGGGTEAFF.

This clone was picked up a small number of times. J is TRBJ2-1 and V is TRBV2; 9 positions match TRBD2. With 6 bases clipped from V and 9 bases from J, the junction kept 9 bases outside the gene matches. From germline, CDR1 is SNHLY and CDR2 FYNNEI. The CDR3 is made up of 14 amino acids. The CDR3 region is CASRVSGSGGEQFF. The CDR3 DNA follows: TGTGCCAGCAGAGTTAGCGGGAGCGGGGGTGAGCAGTTCTTC.

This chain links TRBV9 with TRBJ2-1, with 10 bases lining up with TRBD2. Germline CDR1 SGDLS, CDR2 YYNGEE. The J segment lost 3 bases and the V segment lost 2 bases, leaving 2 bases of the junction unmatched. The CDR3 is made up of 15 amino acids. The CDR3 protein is CASSVSGGGYNEQFF. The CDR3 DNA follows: TGTGCCAGCAGCGTGAGCGGGGGGGGCTACAATGAGCAGTTCTTC.

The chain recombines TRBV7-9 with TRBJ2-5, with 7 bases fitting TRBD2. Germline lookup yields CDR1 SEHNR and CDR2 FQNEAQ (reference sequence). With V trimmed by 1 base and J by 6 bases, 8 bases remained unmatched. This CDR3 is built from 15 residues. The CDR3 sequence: CASSLGERDPKTQYF. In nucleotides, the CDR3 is TGTGCCAGCAGCTTAGGGGAGCGGGACCCGAAGACCCAGTACTTC.

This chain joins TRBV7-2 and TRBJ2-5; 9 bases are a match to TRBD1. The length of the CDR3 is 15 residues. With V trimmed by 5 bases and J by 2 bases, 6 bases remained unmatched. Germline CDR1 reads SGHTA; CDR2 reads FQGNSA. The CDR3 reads CASSDDRGSQETQYF. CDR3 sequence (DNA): TGTGCCAGCAGCGACGACAGGGGGTCACAAGAGACCCAGTACTTC.

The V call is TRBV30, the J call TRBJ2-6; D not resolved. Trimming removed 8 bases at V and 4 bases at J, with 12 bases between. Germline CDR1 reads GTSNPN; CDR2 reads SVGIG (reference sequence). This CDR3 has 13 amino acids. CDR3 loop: CARKESGANVLTF. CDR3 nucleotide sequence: TGTGCCAGGAAGGAGTCCGGGGCCAACGTCCTGACTTTC.

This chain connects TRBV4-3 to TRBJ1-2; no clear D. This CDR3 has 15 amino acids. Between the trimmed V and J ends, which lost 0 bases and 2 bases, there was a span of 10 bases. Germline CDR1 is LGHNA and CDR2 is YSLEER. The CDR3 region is CASSQELASNYGYTF. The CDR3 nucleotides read TGCGCCAGCAGCCAAGAGTTGGCATCCAACTATGGCTACACCTTC.

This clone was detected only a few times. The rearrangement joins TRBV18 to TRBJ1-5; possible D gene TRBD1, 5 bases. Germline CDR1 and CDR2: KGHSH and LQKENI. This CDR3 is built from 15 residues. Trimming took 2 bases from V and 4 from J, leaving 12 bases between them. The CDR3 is CASSPSGGGNQPQHF. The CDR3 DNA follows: TGTGCCAGCTCACCAAGCGGGGGAGGTAATCAGCCCCAGCATTTT.

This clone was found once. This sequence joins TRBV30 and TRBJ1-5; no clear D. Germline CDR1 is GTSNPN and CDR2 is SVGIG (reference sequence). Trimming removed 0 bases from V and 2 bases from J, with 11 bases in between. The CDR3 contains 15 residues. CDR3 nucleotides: TGTGCCTGGAGTGTTAAAGGTGGAGGCAATCAGCCCCAGCATTTT. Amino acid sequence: CAWSVKGGGNQPQHF.

The CDR3 here is CASSPSGYGYTF. CDR3 in DNA: TGTGCCAGCAGCCCGTCCGGCTATGGCTACACCTTC. The chain joins TRBV7-6 to TRBJ1-2; no firm D call. The length of the CDR3 is 12 residues. Per the germline V gene, CDR1 is SGHVS and CDR2 is FNYEAQ. V was clipped by 5 bases and J by 4 bases, with 8 bases between them.

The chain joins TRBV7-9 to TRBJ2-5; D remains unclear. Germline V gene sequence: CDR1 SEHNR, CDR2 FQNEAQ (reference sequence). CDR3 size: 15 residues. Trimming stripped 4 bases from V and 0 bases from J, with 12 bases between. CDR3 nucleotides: TGTGCCAGCAGCTCCCTAGGCGAGTACCAAGAGACCCAGTACTTC. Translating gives CASSSLGEYQETQYF.

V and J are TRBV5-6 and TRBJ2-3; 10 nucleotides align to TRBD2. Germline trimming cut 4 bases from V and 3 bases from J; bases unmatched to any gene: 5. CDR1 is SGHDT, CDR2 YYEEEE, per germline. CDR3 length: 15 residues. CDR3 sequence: CASSPGTSETDTQYF. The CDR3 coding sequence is TGTGCCAGCAGCCCAGGGACTAGCGAGACAGATACGCAGTATTTT.

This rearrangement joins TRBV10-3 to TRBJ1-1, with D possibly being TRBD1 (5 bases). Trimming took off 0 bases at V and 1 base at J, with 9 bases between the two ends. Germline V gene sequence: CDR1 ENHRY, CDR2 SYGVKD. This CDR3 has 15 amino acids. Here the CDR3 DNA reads TGTGCCATCAGTGAGTCACGCCAGGGGAACACTGAAGCTTTCTTT. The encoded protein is CAISESRQGNTEAFF.

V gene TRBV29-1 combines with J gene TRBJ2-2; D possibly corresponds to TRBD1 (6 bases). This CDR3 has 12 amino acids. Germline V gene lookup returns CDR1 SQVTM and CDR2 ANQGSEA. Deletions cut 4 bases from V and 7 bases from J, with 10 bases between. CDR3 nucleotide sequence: TGCAGCGTTGGACAGGCCCGCGGGGAGCTGTTTTTT. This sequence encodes CSVGQARGELFF.

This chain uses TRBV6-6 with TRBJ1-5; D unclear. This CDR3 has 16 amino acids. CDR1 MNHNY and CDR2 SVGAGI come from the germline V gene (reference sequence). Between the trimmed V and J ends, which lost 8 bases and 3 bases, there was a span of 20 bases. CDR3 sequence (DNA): TGTGCCAGCTCCCCCGCGGGAGGGTCTTACAATCAGCCCCAGCATTTT. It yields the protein CASSPAGGSYNQPQHF.

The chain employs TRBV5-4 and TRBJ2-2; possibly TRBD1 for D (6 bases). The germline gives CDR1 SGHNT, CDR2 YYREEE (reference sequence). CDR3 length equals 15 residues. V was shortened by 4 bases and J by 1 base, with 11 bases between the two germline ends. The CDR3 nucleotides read TGTGCCAGCAGCCGGAACAGGGAGAACACCGGGGAGCTGTTTTTT. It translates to CASSRNRENTGELFF.